This T cell receptor beta chain comes out of a study of OX40 agonist ivuxolimab in advanced cancers. The overall study: Every patient in dose escalation had hepatocellular carcinoma, melanoma, renal cell or head and neck cancer. Previous treatment with anti-PD-1, anti-PD-L1 or anti-CTLA-4 therapy was allowed; about 44% had received some.

Generated by immunoSEQ multiplex PCR, the TCRdb table keeps only in-frame clones and is missing some. The sample has fewer than 85,000 clones, 80% to 95% seen once; the top ten hold over 7.5%. Turning to this clone: Its antigen remains unknown. A much larger clone sits a single nucleotide away, making a read error possible. This sample includes further DNA sequences coding for the same CDR3.

Study-level points and caveats: In the 0.1-3.0 mg/kg groups, partial responders showed among the lowest expansion. The study observed clonal expansion of CD4+ and CD8+ blood T cells by week 6 at 0.1 to 3.0 mg/kg.

The starting material was CD4+ or CD8+ T cells sorted from blood, obtained in a trial of the OX40 agonist ivuxolimab. The source is an adult with an advanced solid tumor such as melanoma, head and neck, liver or kidney cancer.

DNA for the CDR3: TGTGCCAGCAGTTACGGGGGAAACTATGGCTACACCTTC. This sequence encodes CASSYGGNYGYTF. The rearrangement joins TRBV6-5 to TRBJ1-2, with a weak D call TRBD1 (5 bases). The CDR3 runs 13 residues. Germline V gives CDR1 MNHEY, CDR2 SVGAGI. Trimming took off 2 bases at V and 2 bases at J, with 6 bases between the two ends.